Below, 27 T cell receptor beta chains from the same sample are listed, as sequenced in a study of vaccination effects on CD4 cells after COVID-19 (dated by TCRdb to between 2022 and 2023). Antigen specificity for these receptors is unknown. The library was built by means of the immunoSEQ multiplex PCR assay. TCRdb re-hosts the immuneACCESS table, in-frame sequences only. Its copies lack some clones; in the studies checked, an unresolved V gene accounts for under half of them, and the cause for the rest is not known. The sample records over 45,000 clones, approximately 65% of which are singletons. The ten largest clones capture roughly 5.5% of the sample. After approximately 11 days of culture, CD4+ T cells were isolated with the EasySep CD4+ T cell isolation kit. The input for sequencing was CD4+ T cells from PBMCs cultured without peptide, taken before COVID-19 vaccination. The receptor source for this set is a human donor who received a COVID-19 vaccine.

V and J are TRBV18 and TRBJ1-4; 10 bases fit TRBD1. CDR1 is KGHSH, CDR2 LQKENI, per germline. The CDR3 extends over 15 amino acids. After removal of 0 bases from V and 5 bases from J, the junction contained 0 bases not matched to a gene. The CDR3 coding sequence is TGTGCCAGCTCACCACCGGGACAGGGGAATGAAAAACTGTTTTTT. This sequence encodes CASSPPGQGNEKLFF.

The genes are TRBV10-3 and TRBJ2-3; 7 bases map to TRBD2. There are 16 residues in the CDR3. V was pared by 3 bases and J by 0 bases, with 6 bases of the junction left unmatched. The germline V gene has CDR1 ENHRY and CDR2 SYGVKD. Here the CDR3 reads CAISDSGRGSTDTQYF. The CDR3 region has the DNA TGTGCCATCAGTGATAGCGGGCGGGGTAGCACAGATACGCAGTATTTT.

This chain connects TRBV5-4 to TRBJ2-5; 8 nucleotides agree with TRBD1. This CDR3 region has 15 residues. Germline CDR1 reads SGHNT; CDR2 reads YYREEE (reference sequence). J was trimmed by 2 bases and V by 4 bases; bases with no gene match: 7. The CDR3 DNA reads TGTGCCAGCAGCCCCGGTAGGACAGGGCAAGAGACCCAGTACTTC. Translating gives CASSPGRTGQETQYF.

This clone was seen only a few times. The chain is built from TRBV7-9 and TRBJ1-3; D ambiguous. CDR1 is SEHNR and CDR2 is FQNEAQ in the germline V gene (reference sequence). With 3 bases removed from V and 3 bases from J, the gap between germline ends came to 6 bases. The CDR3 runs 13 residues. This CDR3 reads CASSFQVGNTIYF. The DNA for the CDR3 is TGTGCCAGCAGCTTTCAAGTTGGAAACACCATATATTTT.

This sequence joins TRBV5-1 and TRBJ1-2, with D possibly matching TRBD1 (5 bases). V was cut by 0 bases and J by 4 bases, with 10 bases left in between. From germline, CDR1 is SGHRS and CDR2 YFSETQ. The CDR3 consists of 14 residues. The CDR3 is CASSLEDKTYGYTF. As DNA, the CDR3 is TGCGCCAGCAGCTTGGAGGACAAGACCTATGGCTACACCTTC.

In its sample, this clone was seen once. The CDR3 reads CASSLVPDYGYTF. The CDR3 nucleotides read TGCGCCAGCAGCTTGGTGCCGGACTATGGCTACACCTTC. The V gene is TRBV5-1, the J gene TRBJ1-2, with D hard to call. V shed 0 bases and J shed 3 bases, with 6 bases lying between them. This CDR3 has 13 amino acids. CDR1 is SGHRS and CDR2 is YFSETQ in the germline V gene.

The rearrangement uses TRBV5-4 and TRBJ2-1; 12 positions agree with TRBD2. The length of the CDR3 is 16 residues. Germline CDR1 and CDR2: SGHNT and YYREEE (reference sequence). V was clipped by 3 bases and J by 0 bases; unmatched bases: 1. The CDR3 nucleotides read TGTGCCAGCAGCTCTAGCGGGAGGGGCTCCTACAATGAGCAGTTCTTC. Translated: CASSSSGRGSYNEQFF.

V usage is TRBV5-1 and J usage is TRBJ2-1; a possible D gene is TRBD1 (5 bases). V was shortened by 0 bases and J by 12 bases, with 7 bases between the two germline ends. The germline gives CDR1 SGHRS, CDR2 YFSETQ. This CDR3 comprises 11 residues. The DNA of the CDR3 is TGCGCCAGCAGCTTGGAGCAGGGGCAGTTCTTC. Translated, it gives CASSLEQGQFF. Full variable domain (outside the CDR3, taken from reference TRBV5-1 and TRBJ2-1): KAGVTQTPRYLIKTRGQQVTLSCSPISGHRSVSWYQQTPGQGLQFLFEYFSETQRNKGNFPGRFSGRQFSNSRSEMNVSTLELGDSALYLCASSLEQGQFFGPGTRLTVL.

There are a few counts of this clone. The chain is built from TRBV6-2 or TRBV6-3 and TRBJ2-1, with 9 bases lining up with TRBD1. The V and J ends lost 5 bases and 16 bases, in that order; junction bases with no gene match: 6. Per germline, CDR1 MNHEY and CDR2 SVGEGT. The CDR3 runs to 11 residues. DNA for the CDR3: TGTGCCAGCAGTCTCGGGACAGGGTACTTCTTC. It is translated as CASSLGTGYFF.

The CDR3 DNA reads as TGTGCCAGCCTGCGGGCCAACACTGAAGCTTTCTTT. It encodes CASLRANTEAFF. The chain uses TRBV2 and TRBJ1-1; D gene unclear. Germline CDR1 is SNHLY and CDR2 is FYNNEI. This CDR3 is built from 12 residues. The V end was cut by 8 bases, the J end by 2 bases, with 9 bases between.

The CDR3: CASSDPGLEGTQYF. Written as DNA, the CDR3 is TGTGCCAGCAGTGACCCGGGACTAGAGGGCACGCAGTATTTT. This sequence joins TRBV2 and TRBJ2-3, with 8 bases lining up with TRBD2. The CDR3 runs to 14 residues. Germline V CDR1 and CDR2: SNHLY, FYNNEI. J gave up 9 bases and V 3 bases, and 8 bases lay outside the gene matches.

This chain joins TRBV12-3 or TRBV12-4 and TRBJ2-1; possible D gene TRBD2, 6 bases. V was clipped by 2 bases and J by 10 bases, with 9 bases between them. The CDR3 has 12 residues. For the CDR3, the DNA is TGTGCCAGCAGTTTACCTGGAGGGGAGCAGTTCTTC. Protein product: CASSLPGGEQFF.

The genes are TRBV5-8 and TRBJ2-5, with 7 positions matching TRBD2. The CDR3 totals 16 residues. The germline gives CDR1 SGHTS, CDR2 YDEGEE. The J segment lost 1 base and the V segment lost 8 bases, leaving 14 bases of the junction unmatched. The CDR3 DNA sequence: TGTGCCAGAAATACTGGGCCGGGGGGATCCCAAGAGACCCAGTACTTC. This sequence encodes CARNTGPGGSQETQYF.

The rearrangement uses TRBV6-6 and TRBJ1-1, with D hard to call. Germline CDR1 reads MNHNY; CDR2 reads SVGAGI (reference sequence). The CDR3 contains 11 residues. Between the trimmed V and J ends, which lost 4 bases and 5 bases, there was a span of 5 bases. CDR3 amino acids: CASSWVTEAFF. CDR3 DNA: TGTGCCAGCAGTTGGGTGACTGAAGCTTTCTTT.

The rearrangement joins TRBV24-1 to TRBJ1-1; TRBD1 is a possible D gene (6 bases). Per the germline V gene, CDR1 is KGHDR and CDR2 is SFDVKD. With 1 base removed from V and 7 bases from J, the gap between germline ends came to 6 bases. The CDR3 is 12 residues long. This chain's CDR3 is CATSDLQGEAFF. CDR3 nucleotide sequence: TGTGCCACCAGTGATTTACAGGGTGAAGCTTTCTTT.

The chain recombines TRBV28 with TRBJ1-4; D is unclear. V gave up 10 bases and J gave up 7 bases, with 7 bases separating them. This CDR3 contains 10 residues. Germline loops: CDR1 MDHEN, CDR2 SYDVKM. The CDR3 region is CATWGEKLFF. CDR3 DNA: TGTGCCACCTGGGGTGAAAAACTGTTTTTT.

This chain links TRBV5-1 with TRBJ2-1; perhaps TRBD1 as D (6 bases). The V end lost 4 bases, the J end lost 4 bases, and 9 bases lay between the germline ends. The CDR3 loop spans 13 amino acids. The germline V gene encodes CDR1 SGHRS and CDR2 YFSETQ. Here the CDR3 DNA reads TGCGCCAGCAGCGCCGGACAGTACAATGAGCAGTTCTTC. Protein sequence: CASSAGQYNEQFF. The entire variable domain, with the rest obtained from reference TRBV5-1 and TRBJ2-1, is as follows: KAGVTQTPRYLIKTRGQQVTLSCSPISGHRSVSWYQQTPGQGLQFLFEYFSETQRNKGNFPGRFSGRQFSNSRSEMNVSTLELGDSALYLCASSAGQYNEQFFGPGTRLTVL.

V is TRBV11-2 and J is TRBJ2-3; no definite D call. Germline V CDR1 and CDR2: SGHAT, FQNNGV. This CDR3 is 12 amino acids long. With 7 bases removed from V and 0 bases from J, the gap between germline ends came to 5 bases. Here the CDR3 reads CASTPSTDTQYF. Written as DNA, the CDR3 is TGTGCCAGCACCCCTAGCACAGATACGCAGTATTTT. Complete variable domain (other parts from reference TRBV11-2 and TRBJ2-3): EAGVAQSPRYKIIEKRQSVAFWCNPISGHATLYWYQQILGQGPKLLIQFQNNGVVDDSQLPKDRFSAERLKGVDSTLKIQPAKLEDSAVYLCASTPSTDTQYFGPGTRLTVL.

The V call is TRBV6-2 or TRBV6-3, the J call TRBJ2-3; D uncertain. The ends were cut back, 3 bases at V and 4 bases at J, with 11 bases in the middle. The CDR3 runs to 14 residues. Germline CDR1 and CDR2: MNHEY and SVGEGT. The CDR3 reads CASSYGRMADTQYF. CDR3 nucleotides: TGTGCCAGCAGTTATGGAAGGATGGCAGATACGCAGTATTTT.

CDR3: CASILGRGTSSYNEQFF. The CDR3 DNA is TGTGCCAGCATCCTAGGGCGGGGAACTAGCTCCTACAATGAGCAGTTCTTC. The V gene is TRBV7-9, the J gene TRBJ2-1; TRBD2 might be the D (6 bases). The CDR3 is 17 amino acids. The germline V gene encodes CDR1 SEHNR and CDR2 FQNEAQ (reference sequence). V was trimmed by 7 bases and J by 0 bases, leaving 19 bases between them.

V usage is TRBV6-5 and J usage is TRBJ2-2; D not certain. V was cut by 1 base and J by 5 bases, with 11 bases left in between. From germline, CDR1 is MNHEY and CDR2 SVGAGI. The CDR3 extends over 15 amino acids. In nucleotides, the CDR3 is TGTGCCAGCAGTTACTTAGGGCGGAAGACCGGGGAGCTGTTTTTT. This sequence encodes CASSYLGRKTGELFF.

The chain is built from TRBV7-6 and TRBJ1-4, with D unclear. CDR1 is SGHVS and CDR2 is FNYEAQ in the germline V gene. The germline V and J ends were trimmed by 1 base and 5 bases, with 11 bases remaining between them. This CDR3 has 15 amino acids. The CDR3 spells CASSLGRQRNEKLFF. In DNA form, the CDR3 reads TGTGCCAGCAGCTTAGGACGTCAGAGAAATGAAAAACTGTTTTTT.

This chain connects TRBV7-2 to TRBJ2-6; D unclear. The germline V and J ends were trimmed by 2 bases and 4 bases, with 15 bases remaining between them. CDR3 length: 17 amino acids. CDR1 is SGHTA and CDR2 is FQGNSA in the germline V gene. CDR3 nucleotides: TGTGCCAGCAGCTTACGAGGTTATATGGTAGGGGCCAACGTCCTGACTTTC. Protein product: CASSLRGYMVGANVLTF.

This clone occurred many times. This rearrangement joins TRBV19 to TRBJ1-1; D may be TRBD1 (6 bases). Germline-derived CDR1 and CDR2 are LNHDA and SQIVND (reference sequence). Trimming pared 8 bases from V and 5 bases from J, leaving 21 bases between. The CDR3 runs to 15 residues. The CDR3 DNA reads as TGTGCCAGTCTCCCCGCGACAGGAAGGATTACTGAAGCTTTCTTT. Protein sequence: CASLPATGRITEAFF.

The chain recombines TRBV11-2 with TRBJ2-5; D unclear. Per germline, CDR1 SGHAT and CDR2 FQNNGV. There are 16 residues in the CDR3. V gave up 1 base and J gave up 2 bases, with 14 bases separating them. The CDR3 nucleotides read TGTGCCAGCAGCTTAGTTACCGCCCGAGTTCAAGAGACCCAGTACTTC. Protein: CASSLVTARVQETQYF.

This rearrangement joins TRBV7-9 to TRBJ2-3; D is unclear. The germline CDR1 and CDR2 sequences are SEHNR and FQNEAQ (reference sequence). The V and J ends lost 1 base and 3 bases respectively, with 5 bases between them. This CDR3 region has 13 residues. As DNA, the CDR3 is TGTGCCAGCAGCTTAGGTACTACAGATACGCAGTATTTT. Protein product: CASSLGTTDTQYF.

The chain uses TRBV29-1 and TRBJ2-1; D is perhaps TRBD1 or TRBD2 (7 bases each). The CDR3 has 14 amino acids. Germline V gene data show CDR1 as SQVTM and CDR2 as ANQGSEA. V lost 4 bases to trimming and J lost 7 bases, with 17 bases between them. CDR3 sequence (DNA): TGCAGCGTTGTAGGGGGCGGGAGTGGTAATGAGCAGTTCTTC. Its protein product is CSVVGGGSGNEQFF.